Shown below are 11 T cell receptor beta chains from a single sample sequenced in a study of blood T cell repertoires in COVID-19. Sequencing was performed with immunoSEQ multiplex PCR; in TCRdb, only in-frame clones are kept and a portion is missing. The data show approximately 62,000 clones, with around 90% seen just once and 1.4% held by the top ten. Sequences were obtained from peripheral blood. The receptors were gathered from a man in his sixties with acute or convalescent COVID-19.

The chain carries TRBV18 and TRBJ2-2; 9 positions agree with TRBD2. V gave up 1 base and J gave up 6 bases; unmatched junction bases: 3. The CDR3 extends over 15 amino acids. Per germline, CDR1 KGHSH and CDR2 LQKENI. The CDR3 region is CASSPLAGEAGELFF. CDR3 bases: TGTGCCAGCTCACCACTAGCGGGAGAGGCCGGGGAGCTGTTTTTT. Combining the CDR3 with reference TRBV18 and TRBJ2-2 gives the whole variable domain NAGVMQNPRHLVRRRGQEARLRCSPMKGHSHVYWYRQLPEEGLKFMVYLQKENIIDESGMPKERFSAEFPKEGPSILRIQQVVRGDSAAYFCASSPLAGEAGELFFGEGSRLTVL.

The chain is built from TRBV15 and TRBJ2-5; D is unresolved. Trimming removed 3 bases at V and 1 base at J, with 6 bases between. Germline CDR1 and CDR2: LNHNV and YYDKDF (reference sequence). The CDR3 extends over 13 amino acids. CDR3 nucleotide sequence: TGTGCCACCAGCAGGGGCAGCCAAGAGACCCAGTACTTC. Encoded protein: CATSRGSQETQYF.

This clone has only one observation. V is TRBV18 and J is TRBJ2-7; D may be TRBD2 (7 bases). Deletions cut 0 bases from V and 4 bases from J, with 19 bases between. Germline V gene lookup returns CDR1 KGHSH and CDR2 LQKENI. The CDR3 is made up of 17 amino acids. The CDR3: CASSPPSGGARRYEQYF. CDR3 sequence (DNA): TGTGCCAGCTCACCACCGTCTGGGGGGGCGCGAAGATACGAGCAGTACTTC. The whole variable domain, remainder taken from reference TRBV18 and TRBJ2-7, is NAGVMQNPRHLVRRRGQEARLRCSPMKGHSHVYWYRQLPEEGLKFMVYLQKENIIDESGMPKERFSAEFPKEGPSILRIQQVVRGDSAAYFCASSPPSGGARRYEQYFGPGTRLTVT.

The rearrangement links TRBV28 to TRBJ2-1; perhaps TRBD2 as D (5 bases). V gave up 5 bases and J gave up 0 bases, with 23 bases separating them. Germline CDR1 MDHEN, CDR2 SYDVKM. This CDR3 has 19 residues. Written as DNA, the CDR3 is TGTGCCAGCAGTCCCTACACCCCTCCTCGGAGGAGCTCCTACAATGAGCAGTTCTTC. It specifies CASSPYTPPRRSSYNEQFF. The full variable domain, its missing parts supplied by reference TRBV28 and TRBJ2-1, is DVKVTQSSRYLVKRTGEKVFLECVQDMDHENMFWYRQDPGLGLRLIYFSYDVKMKEKGDIPEGYSVSREKKERFSLILESASTNQTSMYLCASSPYTPPRRSSYNEQFFGPGTRLTVL.

The CDR3 region has the DNA TGTGCCAGCAGCCTTAGGGGACTAGCGGGAGGGTTCGGGCCAGTCGAGCAGTACTTC. Translated, it gives CASSLRGLAGGFGPVEQYF. V and J are TRBV7-3 and TRBJ2-7; TRBD2 matches at 16 bases. V lost 5 bases and J lost 6; bases outside the gene matches: 16. This CDR3 is built from 19 residues. Germline values: CDR1 SGHTA, CDR2 FQGTGA.

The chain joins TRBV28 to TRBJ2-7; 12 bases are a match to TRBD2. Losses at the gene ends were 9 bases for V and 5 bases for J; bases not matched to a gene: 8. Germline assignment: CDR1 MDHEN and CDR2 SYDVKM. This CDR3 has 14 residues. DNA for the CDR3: TGTGCCAGTGGGTTGCTAGCGGGAGGGAACGAGCAGTACTTC. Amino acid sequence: CASGLLAGGNEQYF. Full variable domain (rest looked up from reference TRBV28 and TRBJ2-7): DVKVTQSSRYLVKRTGEKVFLECVQDMDHENMFWYRQDPGLGLRLIYFSYDVKMKEKGDIPEGYSVSREKKERFSLILESASTNQTSMYLCASGLLAGGNEQYFGPGTRLTVT.

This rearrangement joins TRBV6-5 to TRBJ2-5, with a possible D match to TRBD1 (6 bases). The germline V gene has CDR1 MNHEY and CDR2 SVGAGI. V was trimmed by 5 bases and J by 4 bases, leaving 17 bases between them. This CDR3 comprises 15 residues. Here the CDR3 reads CASSRSVRGRETQYF. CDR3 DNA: TGTGCCAGCAGTCGCAGTGTCAGGGGTAGAGAGACCCAGTACTTC.

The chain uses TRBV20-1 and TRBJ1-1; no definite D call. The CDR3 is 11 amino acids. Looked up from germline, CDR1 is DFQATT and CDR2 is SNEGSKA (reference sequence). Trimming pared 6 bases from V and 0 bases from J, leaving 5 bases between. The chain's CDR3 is CSAFLNTEAFF. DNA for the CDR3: TGCAGTGCCTTCCTGAACACTGAAGCTTTCTTT.

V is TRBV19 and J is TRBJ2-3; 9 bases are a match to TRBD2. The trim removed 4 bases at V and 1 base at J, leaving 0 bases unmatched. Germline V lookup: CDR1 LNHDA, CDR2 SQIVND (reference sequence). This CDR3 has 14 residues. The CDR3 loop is CASSTSGGTDTQYF. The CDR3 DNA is TGTGCCAGTAGTACTAGCGGGGGCACAGATACGCAGTATTTT.

The chain's CDR3 is CASSVTGSNTIYF. The CDR3 region has the DNA TGTGCCAGCAGCGTTACAGGGAGTAACACCATATATTTT. The V gene is TRBV9, the J gene TRBJ1-3; maybe TRBD1 (6 bases). This CDR3 spans 13 amino acids. Deletions cut 2 bases from V and 7 bases from J, with 10 bases between. CDR1 is SGDLS, CDR2 YYNGEE, per germline.

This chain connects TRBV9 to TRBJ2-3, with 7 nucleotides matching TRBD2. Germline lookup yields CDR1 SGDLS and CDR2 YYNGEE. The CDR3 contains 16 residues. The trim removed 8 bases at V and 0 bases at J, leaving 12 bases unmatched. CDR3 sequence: CASNLLGEGSTDTQYF. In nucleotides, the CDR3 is TGTGCCAGTAACCTGCTAGGGGAGGGTAGCACAGATACGCAGTATTTT.